This T cell receptor (beta chain) was observed in a study of cytomegalovirus exposure and HLA in healthy donors. As for the study in general: Early released data comprised around 80 million unique TCRs from HLA-typed donors. Points from the study as a whole: Sequences of the TCR beta chain were said to predict the HLA-A and HLA-B alleles of most subjects accurately. Highly shared variants forming one cluster were likely a sequencing artifact. In a later analysis, most CMV-associated TCR beta chains appeared HLA-restricted.

The PCR contained 60 Vbeta and 13 Jbeta primers. Clones were sequenced by immunoSEQ multiplex PCR, and TCRdb holds only the in-frame ones, with some missing. Of about 180,000 clones listed, roughly 82% are singletons. In regard to this clone: Its target is not known.

Germline V lookup: CDR1 SGHNT, CDR2 YYREEE (reference sequence). The CDR3 covers 12 residues. V lost 4 bases to trimming and J lost 4 bases, with 9 bases between them. This sequence was found in a girl aged 2 to 9 in good health and CMV-seropositive. Sequencing was performed on PBMCs. V is TRBV5-4 and J is TRBJ2-7; maybe TRBD2 (6 bases). CDR3 region: CASSRAGYEQYF. The CDR3 DNA is TGTGCCAGCAGCCGAGCGGGTTACGAGCAGTACTTC.